The TCR beta chain under discussion was sequenced for a study of blood T cell repertoires in COVID-19. Study-level information: Researchers got acute and convalescent COVID-19 samples from the United States, Italy and Spain. The analysed material was cDNA or gDNA that came from T cells, B-cell-depleted T cells, or PBMCs.

In the authors' workflow: Amplification of reference gene primers was used by the study to estimate nucleated cell counts. The protocol was immunoSEQ multiplex PCR, while the TCRdb copy is restricted to in-frame clones and leaves out a portion. V, J and clone size are taken as reported in that table, and D and trimming were inferred from the DNA itself. Counted here are some 220,000 clones, approximately 80% occurring once; the ten biggest clones make up 5.1%. The length of the CDR3 is 16 residues. The germline gives CDR1 GTSNPN, CDR2 SVGIG (reference sequence). Trimming at V came to 1 base and at J to 10 bases, leaving 15 bases not matched to a gene.

The source material was peripheral blood. The chain has TRBV30 and TRBJ1-4; 7 bases are a match to TRBD1. The sequence was collected from a woman aged 55-69 years who had recovered from COVID-19. In DNA form, the CDR3 reads TGTGCCTGGAGTGCGGGGTTACGACAGGGATACGGAAAACTGTTTTTT. Encoded protein: CAWSAGLRQGYGKLFF.